The next 26 T cell receptor beta chains were all read from a single sample in a study of cytomegalovirus exposure and HLA in healthy donors. A multiplex PCR was run with 60 Vbeta primers and 13 Jbeta primers. TCRdb keeps only in-frame clones here, not all; method: immunoSEQ multiplex PCR. The sample carries under 200,000 clones, roughly 79% recorded once. The sequencing input was PBMCs. The receptors were gathered from a man under 40 in good health and CMV-seronegative.

The V and J genes are TRBV30 and TRBJ2-3; perhaps TRBD2 as D (6 bases). CDR3 length equals 13 residues. V dropped 4 bases and J dropped 5 bases, with 13 bases sitting between them. Per germline, CDR1 GTSNPN and CDR2 SVGIG (reference sequence). The CDR3 loop is CAWTLGGIDTQYF. CDR3 sequence (DNA): TGTGCCTGGACATTGGGGGGAATAGATACGCAGTATTTT. Variable domain in full (rest from reference TRBV30 and TRBJ2-3): SQTIHQWPATLVQPVGSPLSLECTVEGTSNPNLYWYRQAAGRGLQLLFYSVGIGQISSEVPQNLSASRPQDRQFILSSKKLLLSDSGFYLCAWTLGGIDTQYFGPGTRLTVL.

The rearrangement links TRBV5-1 to TRBJ2-2; 7 bases are shared with TRBD1. This CDR3 is built from 16 residues. Germline V lookup: CDR1 SGHRS, CDR2 YFSETQ. With V trimmed by 0 bases and J by 7 bases, 9 bases remained unmatched. The CDR3 is CASSLGDRGFGGELFF. The DNA for the CDR3 is TGCGCCAGCAGCTTGGGGGACAGAGGGTTCGGCGGGGAGCTGTTTTTT.

CDR3 in DNA: TGTGCCACTGGATTCCGGGACACAGATACGCAGTATTTT. Translating it yields CATGFRDTDTQYF. This chain joins TRBV6-1 and TRBJ2-3, with a weak D call TRBD2 (5 bases). The germline gives CDR1 MNHNS, CDR2 SASEGT. The germline V and J ends were trimmed by 10 bases and 2 bases, with 13 bases remaining between them. This CDR3 is 13 amino acids long.

This sequence joins TRBV11-1 and TRBJ2-1; 9 bases line up with TRBD1. V lost 5 bases to trimming and J lost 10 bases; unmatched junction nucleotides: 6. Germline V lookup: CDR1 SGHAT, CDR2 FQDESV (reference sequence). There are 13 residues in the CDR3. Here the CDR3 DNA reads TGTGCCAGCAGCCGGGACAGGGTCAACGAGCAGTTCTTC. This translates into CASSRDRVNEQFF.

J is TRBJ2-1 and V is TRBV19, with D possibly being TRBD1 (6 bases). The germline V gene has CDR1 LNHDA and CDR2 SQIVND (reference sequence). Trimming pared 7 bases from V and 1 base from J, leaving 14 bases between. The CDR3 consists of 15 residues. The CDR3 bases are TGTGCCAGTACCCTGGCAGGGGCGTCCTACAATGAGCAGTTCTTC. Translation gives CASTLAGASYNEQFF.

The V gene is TRBV5-1, the J gene TRBJ1-2; D perhaps matches TRBD1 (5 bases). V dropped 0 bases and J dropped 2 bases, with 8 bases sitting between them. Germline assignment: CDR1 SGHRS and CDR2 YFSETQ. The CDR3 has 14 amino acids. The CDR3 coding sequence is TGCGCCAGCAGCTTGGATCAGGGAAACTATGGCTACACCTTC. Residues: CASSLDQGNYGYTF.

The rearrangement uses TRBV5-8 and TRBJ2-7, with 9 bases that match TRBD1. J was trimmed by 3 bases and V by 4 bases; bases with no gene match: 14. The CDR3 extends over 17 amino acids. CDR1 is SGHTS, CDR2 YDEGEE, per germline. The CDR3 DNA sequence: TGTGCCAGCAGCCTACGGGACAGGGCGAGGGCCTACTACGAGCAGTACTTC. This sequence encodes CASSLRDRARAYYEQYF.

The table lists this clone with a count of one. The rearrangement uses TRBV15 and TRBJ1-4; TRBD1 matches at 7 bases. V shed 0 bases and J 7 bases; nucleotides not matched to a gene: 5. The CDR3 is made up of 15 amino acids. Germline CDR1 reads LNHNV; CDR2 reads YYDKDF (reference sequence). The CDR3 is CATSREGTAAEKLFF. CDR3 nucleotides: TGTGCCACCAGCAGAGAAGGGACAGCGGCTGAAAAACTGTTTTTT.

This chain joins TRBV11-2 and TRBJ2-6; D uncertain. Deletions cut 5 bases from V and 2 bases from J, with 7 bases between. This CDR3 region has 14 residues. CDR1 is SGHAT, CDR2 FQNNGV, per germline. In nucleotides, the CDR3 is TGTGCCAGCAGCCCTATCACTGGGGCCAACGTCCTGACTTTC. Protein: CASSPITGANVLTF. The variable domain in full, completed from reference TRBV11-2 and TRBJ2-6, reads EAGVAQSPRYKIIEKRQSVAFWCNPISGHATLYWYQQILGQGPKLLIQFQNNGVVDDSQLPKDRFSAERLKGVDSTLKIQPAKLEDSAVYLCASSPITGANVLTFGAGSRLTVL.

The rearrangement joins TRBV4-1 to TRBJ1-2; no firm D call. The CDR3 is made up of 14 amino acids. Germline loops: CDR1 MGHRA, CDR2 YSYEKL. Trimming removed 0 bases from V and 1 base from J, with 6 bases in between. CDR3 loop: CASSQDASNYGYTF. CDR3 nucleotides: TGCGCCAGCAGCCAAGATGCGAGTAACTATGGCTACACCTTC.

The chain is built from TRBV28 and TRBJ1-2, with D possibly TRBD1 on 6 matching bases. Trimming took 3 bases from V and 8 from J, leaving 13 bases between them. CDR3 length equals 13 residues. Per the germline V gene, CDR1 is MDHEN and CDR2 is SYDVKM. This CDR3 reads CASSFNGGRGYTF. The CDR3 region has the DNA TGTGCCAGCAGTTTTAACGGGGGGCGCGGCTACACCTTC.

This clone was found a few times. This sequence joins TRBV2 and TRBJ1-1; D may be TRBD1 (5 bases). Germline CDR1 reads SNHLY; CDR2 reads FYNNEI. The V gene lost 2 bases and the J gene lost 12 bases, with 16 bases spanning the gap. The CDR3 contains 13 residues. DNA of the CDR3: TGTGCCAGCAGTGAATTGCAGGGCGAATTGACTTTCTTT. Its translation: CASSELQGELTFF.

This sequence joins TRBV4-2 and TRBJ2-5, with 10 bases aligning to TRBD2. From germline, CDR1 is LGHNA and CDR2 YNFKEQ. V shed 4 bases and J 3 bases; nucleotides not matched to a gene: 11. The CDR3 runs 17 residues. DNA of the CDR3: TGTGCCAGCAGCCGCGGTAGCGGGGGGTTTCGGGAAGAGACCCAGTACTTC. As protein: CASSRGSGGFREETQYF.

The J gene is TRBJ2-7, the V gene TRBV2; TRBD1 might be the D (6 bases). V lost 8 bases, J lost 4 bases, and 12 bases lay in between. CDR1 and CDR2 from the germline V gene are SNHLY and FYNNEI. There are 12 residues in the CDR3. CDR3 protein: CASGGQLYEQYF. The DNA for the CDR3 is TGTGCCAGCGGCGGACAGTTATACGAGCAGTACTTC.

The rearrangement joins TRBV7-2 to TRBJ2-5; TRBD2 matches 9 bases. The CDR3 consists of 16 residues. V was pared by 5 bases and J by 5 bases, with 12 bases of the junction left unmatched. Germline loops: CDR1 SGHTA, CDR2 FQGNSA. CDR3 bases: TGTGCCAGCAGCCCACGCGGGCTAGCGGGGTCTGAGACCCAGTACTTC. Amino acid sequence: CASSPRGLAGSETQYF.

The chain uses TRBV5-6 and TRBJ1-5, with 8 bases that match TRBD1. V dropped 0 bases and J dropped 9; count of bases not matched to a gene: 5. The CDR3 loop spans 14 amino acids. CDR1 SGHDT and CDR2 YYEEEE come from the germline V gene. CDR3 in DNA: TGTGCCAGCAGCTTGGTGTCAGGGGGCTCGCCCCAGCATTTT. This encodes CASSLVSGGSPQHF.

This clone was observed a handful of times. The identical CDR3 is also encoded by other nucleotide sequences in the sample. This chain links TRBV14 with TRBJ2-1; the match to TRBD2 covers 11 bases. The CDR3 runs to 15 residues. Germline CDR1 reads SGHDN; CDR2 reads FVKESK. The V gene end was trimmed by 4 bases and the J gene end by 7 bases; junction bases not matched to a gene: 6. The CDR3 sequence is CASSLLAGGRNEQFF. The CDR3 DNA is TGTGCCAGCAGCCTCCTAGCGGGGGGCCGAAATGAGCAGTTCTTC.

The chain joins TRBV6-1 to TRBJ2-1, with TRBD2 identical over 11 bases. This CDR3 spans 15 amino acids. Losses at the gene ends were 7 bases for V and 6 bases for J; bases not matched to a gene: 8. CDR1 is MNHNS and CDR2 is SASEGT in the germline V gene. The DNA of the CDR3 is TGTGCCAGCAACCTTCTAGCGGGGGGTTTCAATGAGCAGTTCTTC. Translation: CASNLLAGGFNEQFF.

This chain joins TRBV30 and TRBJ2-5, with D tentatively TRBD1 (5 bases). Trimming pared 4 bases from V and 4 bases from J, leaving 7 bases between. The CDR3 runs to 11 residues. The germline gives CDR1 GTSNPN, CDR2 SVGIG (reference sequence). The CDR3 here is CAWTGLETQYF. For the CDR3, the DNA is TGTGCCTGGACAGGGTTAGAGACCCAGTACTTC.

V is TRBV18 and J is TRBJ2-7; 7 bases are shared with TRBD2. The CDR3 has 16 residues. The V gene's germline CDR1 is KGHSH and CDR2 LQKENI. The V and J ends lost 6 bases and 2 bases, in that order; junction bases with no gene match: 13. CDR3 nucleotides: TGTGCCAGCTCTTCGGGGTTCGGGGGGACTCCCTACGAGCAGTACTTC. Translation gives CASSSGFGGTPYEQYF.

This rearrangement joins TRBV28 to TRBJ1-4; 7 bases agree with TRBD1. The CDR3 has 13 amino acids. V lost 4 bases to trimming and J lost 5 bases; unmatched junction nucleotides: 1. Germline-derived CDR1 and CDR2 are MDHEN and SYDVKM. CDR3 in DNA: TGTGCCAGCAGTTACAGGGGAAATGAAAAACTGTTTTTT. Its translation: CASSYRGNEKLFF.

V usage is TRBV6-5 and J usage is TRBJ2-7; D ambiguous. The CDR3 is made up of 14 amino acids. Trimming pared 5 bases from V and 3 bases from J, leaving 14 bases between. Per germline, CDR1 MNHEY and CDR2 SVGAGI. This chain's CDR3 is CASSKLSRGYEQYF. In DNA form, the CDR3 reads TGTGCCAGCAGTAAATTAAGTCGAGGCTACGAGCAGTACTTC.

The chain links TRBV19 to TRBJ2-7, with 10 positions matching TRBD1. CDR1 LNHDA and CDR2 SQIVND come from the germline V gene (reference sequence). The J segment lost 1 base and the V segment lost 4 bases, leaving 4 bases of the junction unmatched. The CDR3 consists of 15 residues. CDR3: CASSKDRGPSYEQYF. The CDR3 nucleotides are TGTGCCAGTAGTAAAGACAGGGGGCCATCCTACGAGCAGTACTTC.

The J gene is TRBJ1-1, the V gene TRBV4-1; TRBD1 matches at 8 bases. The J segment lost 4 bases and the V segment lost 1 base, leaving 5 bases of the junction unmatched. Germline V CDR1 and CDR2: MGHRA, YSYEKL. The CDR3 has 15 residues. CDR3 sequence (DNA): TGCGCCAGCAGCCAAGTTCAGGGGGCGGGCACTGAAGCTTTCTTT. Translated: CASSQVQGAGTEAFF.

J is TRBJ2-2 and V is TRBV29-1, with D maybe TRBD2 (6 bases). Deletions cut 5 bases from V and 3 bases from J, with 16 bases between. Germline V CDR1 and CDR2: SQVTM, ANQGSEA. This CDR3 is 15 amino acids long. CDR3 nucleotides: TGCAGCGTTTCCCTCGGGGGACCACACACCGGGGAGCTGTTTTTT. Its protein is CSVSLGGPHTGELFF.

The chain combines TRBV5-6 with TRBJ2-3, with D possibly TRBD1 on 6 matching bases. The V and J ends lost 4 bases and 4 bases respectively, with 16 bases between them. The CDR3 has 15 residues. The germline V gene has CDR1 SGHDT and CDR2 YYEEEE. Here the CDR3 reads CASSPPPQGPDTQYF. CDR3 in DNA: TGTGCCAGCAGCCCGCCACCACAGGGTCCAGATACGCAGTATTTT.